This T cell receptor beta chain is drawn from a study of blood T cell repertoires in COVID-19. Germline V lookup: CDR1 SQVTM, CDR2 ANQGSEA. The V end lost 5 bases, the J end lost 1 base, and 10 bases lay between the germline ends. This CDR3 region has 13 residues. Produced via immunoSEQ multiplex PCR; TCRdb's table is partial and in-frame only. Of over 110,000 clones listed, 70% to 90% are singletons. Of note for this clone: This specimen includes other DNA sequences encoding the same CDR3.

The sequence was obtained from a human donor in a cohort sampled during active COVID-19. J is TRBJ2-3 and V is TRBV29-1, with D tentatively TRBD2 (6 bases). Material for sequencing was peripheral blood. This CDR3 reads CSVPGVRTDTQYF. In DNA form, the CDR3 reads TGCAGCGTTCCGGGGGTACGCACAGATACGCAGTATTTT.